The next 20 T cell receptor beta chains were all read from a single sample in a study of T cells expressing NK-cell markers. From the 5' RACE reads, TCRdb lists one entry per CDR3 protein and no DNA. Its table records about 380,000 distinct CDR3 sequences. Sample: blood T cells: a sorted CD56 or NKG2C T cell subset, CD4+ or CD8+ T cells, or bulk PBMC T cells (not recorded which). These receptor sequences come from a man aged 18-75 years in good health.

The gene calls are TRBV10-3 and TRBJ2-3; TCRdb returns TRBD2, unconfirmable since there is no DNA. The CDR3 extends over 14 amino acids. CDR1 is ENHRY and CDR2 is SYGVKD in the germline V gene. The chain's CDR3 is CAIGRAVTRDTQYF.

This sequence joins TRBV7-6 and TRBJ2-1; with no DNA, the TCRdb D assignment of TRBD1 cannot be verified. The CDR3 covers 16 residues. Germline V gives CDR1 SGHVS, CDR2 FNYEAQ. Here the CDR3 reads CASSLVGRGRNNEQFF.

V usage is TRBV6-1 and J usage is TRBJ2-7; TCRdb picks TRBD1, but there is no DNA to check that call. Germline V gene sequence: CDR1 MNHNS, CDR2 SASEGT. This CDR3 has 14 amino acids. The CDR3 reads CASSPSGTGGEQYF.

V gene TRBV5-5 combines with J gene TRBJ2-3; TCRdb designates TRBD2, a call that cannot be tested without DNA. Germline CDR1 is SGHKS and CDR2 is YYEKEE (reference sequence). This CDR3 comprises 16 residues. This CDR3 is CASSLLSAGGLDTQYF.

The J gene is TRBJ2-7, the V gene TRBV7-9; the D call from TCRdb, TRBD1, cannot be confirmed without DNA. Germline-derived CDR1 and CDR2 are SEHNR and FQNEAQ (reference sequence). CDR3 length equals 15 residues. This chain's CDR3 is CASSLGQDRWDEQYF.

The rearrangement links TRBV15 to TRBJ1-6. This CDR3 contains 19 residues. Looked up from germline, CDR1 is LNHNV and CDR2 is YYDKDF (reference sequence). CDR3 region: CATSRDFLTPGFSNSPLHF.

The chain recombines TRBV6-1 with TRBJ1-1; the TCRdb D gene call, TRBD1, has no DNA to confirm it. The CDR3 runs 14 residues. Germline V gene lookup returns CDR1 MNHNS and CDR2 SASEGT. The CDR3 sequence: CASRTPGGRTEAFF.

The J gene is TRBJ1-1, the V gene TRBV12-3 or TRBV12-4; TCRdb calls TRBD1, which cannot be checked without DNA. This CDR3 is 13 amino acids long. CDR3 residues: CASSLDRGAGAFF.

The rearrangement links TRBV18 to TRBJ1-3; there is no DNA to check the TCRdb D call of TRBD1. The CDR3 covers 17 residues. Germline CDR1 reads KGHSH; CDR2 reads LQKENI. CDR3 loop: CASSPLNGQDSGNTIYF.

The chain uses TRBV19 and TRBJ1-1; TCRdb indicates TRBD1, and absent DNA this call remains unverified. Germline V CDR1 and CDR2: LNHDA, SQIVND (reference sequence). The CDR3 extends over 13 amino acids. CDR3: CASSPRGTGEAFF.

The gene calls are TRBV5-5 and TRBJ2-7; TCRdb's D gene call, TRBD1, goes unchecked for lack of DNA. CDR1 and CDR2 from the germline V gene are SGHKS and YYEKEE (reference sequence). The CDR3 totals 14 residues. The CDR3: CASSGQRWADEQYF.

This chain uses TRBV7-8 with TRBJ1-5. Germline values: CDR1 SGHVS, CDR2 FQNEAQ. The CDR3 length is 15 residues. The CDR3 region is CASSQTALSNQPQHF.

This chain links TRBV6-5 with TRBJ2-3; the TRBD1 assignment by TCRdb is unverifiable without DNA. Germline V gene lookup returns CDR1 MNHEY and CDR2 SVGAGI. The CDR3 covers 17 residues. CDR3 sequence reads: CASSYGHGGELRGTQYF.

V usage is TRBV5-1 and J usage is TRBJ2-1; the TCRdb call, TRBD2, lacks DNA for checking. The CDR3 length is 14 residues. Germline loops: CDR1 SGHRS, CDR2 YFSETQ. CDR3 amino acids: CASSLEPLGGEQFF.

V gene TRBV5-4 combines with J gene TRBJ2-3; the TRBD1 assignment by TCRdb is unverifiable without DNA. The CDR3 loop spans 14 amino acids. Germline CDR1 SGHNT, CDR2 YYREEE (reference sequence). The CDR3 sequence: CASSPDTRGDTQYF.

The chain links TRBV3-1 to TRBJ2-7; TCRdb's D gene call, TRBD2, goes unchecked for lack of DNA. Per germline, CDR1 LGHDT and CDR2 YNNKEL (reference sequence). The length of the CDR3 is 15 residues. The CDR3 loop reads CASSFFGTSGGEQYF.

This chain joins TRBV23-1 and TRBJ2-5; as DNA is missing, the TRBD1 call by TCRdb cannot be tested. TRBV23-1 is annotated as an ORF whose role is uncertain. The CDR3 extends over 16 amino acids. This chain's CDR3 is CASSQPTGGTKETQYF.

The chain has TRBV6-1 and TRBJ2-7; the D call of TRBD2 rests on TCRdb alone, since no DNA is present to check it. CDR3 length: 15 residues. Germline assignment: CDR1 MNHNS and CDR2 SASEGT. CDR3 protein: CASSRGLADYYEQYF.

The J gene is TRBJ2-7, the V gene TRBV10-3. The CDR3 runs to 14 residues. In germline, CDR1 is ENHRY, CDR2 SYGVKD. CDR3 sequence: CAISEFSENYEQYF.

The chain carries TRBV12-3 or TRBV12-4 and TRBJ1-4; the TCRdb D gene call, TRBD1, has no DNA to confirm it. This CDR3 contains 12 residues. The CDR3 reads CASSRVHEKLFF.